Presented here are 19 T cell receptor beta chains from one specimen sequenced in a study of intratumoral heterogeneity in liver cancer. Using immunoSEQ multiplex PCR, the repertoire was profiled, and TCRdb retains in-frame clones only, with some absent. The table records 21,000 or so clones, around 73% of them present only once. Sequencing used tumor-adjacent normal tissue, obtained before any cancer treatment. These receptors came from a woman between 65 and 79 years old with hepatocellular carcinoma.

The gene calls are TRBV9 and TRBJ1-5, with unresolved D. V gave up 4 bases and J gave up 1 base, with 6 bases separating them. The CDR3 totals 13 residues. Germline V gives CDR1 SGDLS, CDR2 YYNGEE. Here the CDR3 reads CASSRDSNQPQHF. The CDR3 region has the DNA TGTGCCAGCAGCCGAGACAGCAATCAGCCCCAGCATTTT.

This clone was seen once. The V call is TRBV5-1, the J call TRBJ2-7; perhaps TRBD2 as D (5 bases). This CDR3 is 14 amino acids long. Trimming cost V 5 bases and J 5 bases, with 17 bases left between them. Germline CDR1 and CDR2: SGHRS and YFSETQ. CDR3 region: CASSLFNFGNEQYF. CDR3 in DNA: TGCGCCAGCAGTCTTTTCAACTTCGGGAACGAGCAGTACTTC.

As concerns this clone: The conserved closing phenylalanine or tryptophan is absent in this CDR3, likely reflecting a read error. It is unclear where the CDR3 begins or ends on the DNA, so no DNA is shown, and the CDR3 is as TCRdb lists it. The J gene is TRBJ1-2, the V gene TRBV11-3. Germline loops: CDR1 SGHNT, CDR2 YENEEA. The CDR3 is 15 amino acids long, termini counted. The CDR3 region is CASRAPRPFSGHSVA.

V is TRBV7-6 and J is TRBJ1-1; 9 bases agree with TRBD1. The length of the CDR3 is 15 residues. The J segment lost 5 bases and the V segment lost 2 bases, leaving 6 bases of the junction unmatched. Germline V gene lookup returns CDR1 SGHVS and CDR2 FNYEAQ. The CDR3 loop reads CASSLRQGEGTEAFF. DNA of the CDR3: TGTGCCAGCAGCTTACGACAGGGGGAGGGTACTGAAGCTTTCTTT.

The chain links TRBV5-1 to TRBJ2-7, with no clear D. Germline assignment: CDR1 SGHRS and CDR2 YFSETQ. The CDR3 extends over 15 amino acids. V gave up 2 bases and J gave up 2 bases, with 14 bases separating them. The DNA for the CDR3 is TGCGCCAGCAGCTTCGATCAGTTAGGGACCTACGAGCAGTACTTC. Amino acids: CASSFDQLGTYEQYF.

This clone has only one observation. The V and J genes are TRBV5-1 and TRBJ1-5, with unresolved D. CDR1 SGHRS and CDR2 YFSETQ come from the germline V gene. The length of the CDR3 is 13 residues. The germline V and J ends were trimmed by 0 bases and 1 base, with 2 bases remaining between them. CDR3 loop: CASSLGSNQPQHF. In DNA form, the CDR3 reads TGCGCCAGCAGCTTGGGGAGCAATCAGCCCCAGCATTTT.

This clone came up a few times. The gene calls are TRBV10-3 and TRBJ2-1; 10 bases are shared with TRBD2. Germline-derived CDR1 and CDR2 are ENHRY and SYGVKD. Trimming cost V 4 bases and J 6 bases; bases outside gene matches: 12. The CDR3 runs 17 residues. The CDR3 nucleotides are TGTGCCATCAGTGGTCAGGGGGGAACTAGCGGGATCAATGAGCAGTTCTTC. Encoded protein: CAISGQGGTSGINEQFF.

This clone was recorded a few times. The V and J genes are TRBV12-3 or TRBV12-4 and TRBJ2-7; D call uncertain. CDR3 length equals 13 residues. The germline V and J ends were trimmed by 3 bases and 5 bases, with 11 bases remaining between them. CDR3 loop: CASSFVGNDEQYF. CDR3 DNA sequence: TGTGCCAGCAGTTTTGTAGGGAACGACGAGCAGTACTTC.

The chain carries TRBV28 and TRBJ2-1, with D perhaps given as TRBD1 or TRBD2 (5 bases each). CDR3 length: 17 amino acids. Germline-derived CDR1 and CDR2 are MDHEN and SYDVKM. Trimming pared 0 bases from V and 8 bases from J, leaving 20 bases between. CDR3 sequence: CASSLWSIGGPRDEQFF. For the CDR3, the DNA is TGTGCCAGCAGTTTATGGTCCATTGGGGGTCCCCGCGATGAGCAGTTCTTC.

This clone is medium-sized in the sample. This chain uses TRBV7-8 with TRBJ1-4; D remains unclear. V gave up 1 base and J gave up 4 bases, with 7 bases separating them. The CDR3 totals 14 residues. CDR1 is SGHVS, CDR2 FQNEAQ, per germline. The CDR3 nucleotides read TGTGCCAGCAGCTTAGAAGCTATTAATGAAAAACTGTTTTTT. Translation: CASSLEAINEKLFF.

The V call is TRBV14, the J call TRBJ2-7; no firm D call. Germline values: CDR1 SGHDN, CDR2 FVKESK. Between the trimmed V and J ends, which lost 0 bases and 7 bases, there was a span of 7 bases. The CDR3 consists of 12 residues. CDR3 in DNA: TGTGCCAGCAGCCAAGATCGCCGGGAGCAGTACTTC. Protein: CASSQDRREQYF.

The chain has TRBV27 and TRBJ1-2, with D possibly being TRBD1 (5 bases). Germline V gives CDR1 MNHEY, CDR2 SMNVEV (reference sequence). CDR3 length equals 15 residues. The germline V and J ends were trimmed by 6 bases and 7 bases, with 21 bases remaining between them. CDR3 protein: CASRALAGVIGGYTF. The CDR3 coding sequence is TGTGCCAGCAGGGCTCTTGCGGGGGTAATAGGTGGCTACACCTTC.

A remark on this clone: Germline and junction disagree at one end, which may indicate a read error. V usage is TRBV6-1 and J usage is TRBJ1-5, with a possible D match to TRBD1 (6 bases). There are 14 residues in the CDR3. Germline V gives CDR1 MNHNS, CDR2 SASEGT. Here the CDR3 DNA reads TGTGCCAGCAGGGAAGGGGGTCTCAATCAGCCCCAGCATTTT. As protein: CASREGGLNQPQHF.

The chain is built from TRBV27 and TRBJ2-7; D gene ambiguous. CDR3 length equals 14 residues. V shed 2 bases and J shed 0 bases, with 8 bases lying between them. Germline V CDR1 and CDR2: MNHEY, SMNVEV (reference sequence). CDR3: CASSLTTRSYEQYF. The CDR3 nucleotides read TGTGCCAGCAGTTTAACTACTCGCTCCTACGAGCAGTACTTC.

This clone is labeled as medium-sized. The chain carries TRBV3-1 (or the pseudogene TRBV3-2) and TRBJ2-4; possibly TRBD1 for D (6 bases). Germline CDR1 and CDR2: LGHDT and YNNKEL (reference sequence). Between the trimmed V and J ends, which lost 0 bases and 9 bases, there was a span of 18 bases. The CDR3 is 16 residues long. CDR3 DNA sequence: TGTGCCAGCAGCCAAGATCAGGGGACGACGAGTGGCATTCAGTACTTC. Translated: CASSQDQGTTSGIQYF.

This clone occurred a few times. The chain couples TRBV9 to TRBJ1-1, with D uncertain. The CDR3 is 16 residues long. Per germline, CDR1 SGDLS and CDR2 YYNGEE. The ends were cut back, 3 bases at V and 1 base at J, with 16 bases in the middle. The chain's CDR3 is CASSDYGISGNTEAFF. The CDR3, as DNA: TGTGCCAGCAGCGATTATGGGATCTCGGGGAACACTGAAGCTTTCTTT.

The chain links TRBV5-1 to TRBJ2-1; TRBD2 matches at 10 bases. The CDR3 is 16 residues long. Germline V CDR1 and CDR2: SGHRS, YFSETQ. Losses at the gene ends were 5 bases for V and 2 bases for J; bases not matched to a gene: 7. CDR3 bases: TGCGCCAGCAGACCCACCGGGACTAGCGCCTACAATGAGCAGTTCTTC. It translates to CASRPTGTSAYNEQFF.

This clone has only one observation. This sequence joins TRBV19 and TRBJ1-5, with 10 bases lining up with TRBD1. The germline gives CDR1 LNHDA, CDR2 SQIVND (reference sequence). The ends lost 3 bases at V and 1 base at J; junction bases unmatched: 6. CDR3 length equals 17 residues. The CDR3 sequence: CASSINGQGGSNQPQHF. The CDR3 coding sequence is TGTGCCAGTAGTATTAACGGACAGGGGGGAAGCAATCAGCCCCAGCATTTT. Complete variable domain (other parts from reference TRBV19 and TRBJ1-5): DGGITQSPKYLFRKEGQNVTLSCEQNLNHDAMYWYRQDPGQGLRLIYYSQIVNDFQKGDIAEGYSVSREKKESFPLTVTSAQKNPTAFYLCASSINGQGGSNQPQHFGDGTRLSIL.

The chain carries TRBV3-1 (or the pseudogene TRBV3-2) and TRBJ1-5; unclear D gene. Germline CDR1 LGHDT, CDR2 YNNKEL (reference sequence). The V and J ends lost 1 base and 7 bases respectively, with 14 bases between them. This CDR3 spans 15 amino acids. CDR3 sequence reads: CASSQGRSLAQPQHF. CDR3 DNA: TGTGCCAGCAGCCAAGGACGTTCCTTGGCCCAGCCCCAGCATTTT.